The 26 T cell receptor beta chains given below trace back to one sample, sequenced in a study of cytomegalovirus exposure and HLA in healthy donors. PCR employed 60 Vbeta and 13 Jbeta primers. TCRdb's copy holds only in-frame clones and misses some; the assay was immunoSEQ multiplex PCR. The sample consists of about 150,000 clones, over 65% of them appearing once. Sequencing was done on a sample of PBMCs. Source of these receptors: a woman in her 40s in good health and CMV-seronegative.

This clone was detected only a few times. This chain connects TRBV7-6 to TRBJ2-7; D perhaps matches TRBD1 (6 bases). Germline CDR1 reads SGHVS; CDR2 reads FNYEAQ. V lost 0 bases and J 2 bases, leaving 11 bases between the germline ends. CDR3 length: 15 residues. The DNA for the CDR3 is TGTGCCAGCAGCTTAGCCGGGACACAACCCTACGAGCAGTACTTC. Amino acids: CASSLAGTQPYEQYF.

V gene TRBV7-9 combines with J gene TRBJ1-4; D perhaps matches TRBD1 (6 bases). Germline values: CDR1 SEHNR, CDR2 FQNEAQ (reference sequence). Trimming left V 6 bases short and J 3 bases short, with 14 bases between. The CDR3 has 15 residues. The CDR3 sequence is CASRGWGQANEKLFF. In DNA form, the CDR3 reads TGTGCCAGCAGGGGTTGGGGGCAGGCTAATGAAAAACTGTTTTTT. Looking up the rest from reference TRBV7-9 and TRBJ1-4 gives the full variable domain: DTGVSQNPRHKITKRGQNVTFRCDPISEHNRLYWYRQTLGQGPEFLTYFQNEAQLEKSRLLSDRFSAERPKGSFSTLEIQRTEQGDSAMYLCASRGWGQANEKLFFGSGTQLSVL.

This chain links TRBV2 with TRBJ1-2; 9 bases map to TRBD1. With 6 bases clipped from V and 3 bases from J, the junction kept 8 bases outside the gene matches. This CDR3 has 15 residues. Germline V gives CDR1 SNHLY, CDR2 FYNNEI. CDR3 residues: CASRRGQGFDYGYTF. CDR3 DNA sequence: TGTGCCAGCAGACGAGGACAGGGGTTCGACTATGGCTACACCTTC.

This clone has just one count. V gene TRBV30 combines with J gene TRBJ2-3; D is possibly TRBD1 (6 bases). The CDR3 totals 14 residues. Germline values: CDR1 GTSNPN, CDR2 SVGIG (reference sequence). Trimming shortened V by 2 bases and J by 3 bases, and 12 bases separated the two germline ends. CDR3 amino acids: CAWSLGTKTDTQYF. CDR3 nucleotides: TGTGCCTGGAGTTTGGGGACAAAGACAGATACGCAGTATTTT.

The genes are TRBV10-3 and TRBJ2-1; maybe TRBD1 (6 bases). Germline assignment: CDR1 ENHRY and CDR2 SYGVKD. The CDR3 totals 13 residues. V lost 3 bases and J lost 4, with 7 bases in between. Here the CDR3 DNA reads TGTGCCATCAGTGACGGACAGTACAATGAGCAGTTCTTC. Translating gives CAISDGQYNEQFF.

The CDR3: CASSLGDRGGQEKLFF. The CDR3 DNA reads TGTGCCAGCAGCTTAGGAGACAGGGGTGGCCAGGAAAAACTGTTTTTT. The chain links TRBV7-9 to TRBJ1-4; 8 bases fit TRBD1. Losses at the gene ends were 1 base for V and 8 bases for J; bases not matched to a gene: 9. The length of the CDR3 is 16 residues. Germline lookup yields CDR1 SEHNR and CDR2 FQNEAQ (reference sequence).

V is TRBV27 and J is TRBJ2-7; D perhaps matches TRBD2 (5 bases). Germline CDR1 and CDR2: MNHEY and SMNVEV (reference sequence). V lost 5 bases, J lost 6 bases, and 14 bases lay in between. This CDR3 spans 13 amino acids. For the CDR3, the DNA is TGTGCCAGCAGTCCCCTCAGGAGGCGCGAGCAGTACTTC. Translation gives CASSPLRRREQYF.

The rearrangement links TRBV29-1 to TRBJ2-1; tentative D call: TRBD1 (6 bases). Between the trimmed V and J ends, which lost 6 bases and 8 bases, there was a span of 17 bases. Germline CDR1 SQVTM, CDR2 ANQGSEA. This CDR3 comprises 13 residues. The CDR3 DNA follows: TGCAGCGTAGTACCTCAGGGGAAGGATGAGCAGTTCTTC. Translated, it gives CSVVPQGKDEQFF.

This rearrangement joins TRBV5-6 to TRBJ1-4, with D hard to call. The CDR3 totals 15 residues. Germline assignment: CDR1 SGHDT and CDR2 YYEEEE. Trimming pared 3 bases from V and 3 bases from J, leaving 12 bases between. Here the CDR3 reads CASSSRVSANEKLFF. The DNA for the CDR3 is TGTGCCAGCAGCTCCCGGGTGTCGGCTAATGAAAAACTGTTTTTT.

This clone has more than one count but fewer than ten. J is TRBJ2-7 and V is TRBV7-6; the D gene is possibly TRBD2 (6 bases). CDR1 and CDR2 (germline): SGHVS, FNYEAQ. This CDR3 is built from 15 residues. Trimming left V 1 base short and J 6 bases short, with 16 bases between. CDR3 coding DNA: TGTGCCAGCAGCTTAGGGGGGACGGGACTCCTCGAGCAGTACTTC. It translates to CASSLGGTGLLEQYF. The variable domain in full, with the rest retrieved from reference TRBV7-6 and TRBJ2-7, is GAGVSQSPRYKVTKRGQDVALRCDPISGHVSLYWYRQALGQGPEFLTYFNYEAQQDKSGLPNDRFSAERPEGSISTLTIQRTEQRDSAMYRCASSLGGTGLLEQYFGPGTRLTVT.

On this clone itself: Other DNA variants within this sample encode the same CDR3. V is TRBV5-6 and J is TRBJ1-2; D perhaps matches TRBD1 (5 bases). Looked up from germline, CDR1 is SGHDT and CDR2 is YYEEEE. The CDR3 consists of 15 residues. V dropped 2 bases and J dropped 8 bases, with 19 bases sitting between them. The CDR3, as DNA: TGTGCCAGCAGCTTTCCAGGACAACGGCCTCTCGGCTACACCTTC. Translated: CASSFPGQRPLGYTF.

The gene calls are TRBV28 and TRBJ2-7, with 8 nucleotides matching TRBD1. Germline V CDR1 and CDR2: MDHEN, SYDVKM. The CDR3 runs 15 residues. The V segment lost 5 bases and the J segment 3 bases; nucleotides outside the gene matches: 9. This CDR3 is CASSVDRGVFYEQYF. The CDR3, as DNA: TGTGCCAGCAGTGTTGACAGGGGTGTTTTCTACGAGCAGTACTTC.

The chain combines TRBV5-1 with TRBJ1-2; D not certain. The germline gives CDR1 SGHRS, CDR2 YFSETQ. Trimming shortened V by 2 bases and J by 4 bases, and 9 bases separated the two germline ends. The CDR3 totals 13 residues. CDR3 nucleotides: TGCGCCAGCAGCTTTGGATCGGGCTATGGCTACACCTTC. Protein sequence: CASSFGSGYGYTF.

V and J are TRBV13 and TRBJ2-3; weak D call: TRBD2 (5 bases). Trimming shortened V by 1 base and J by 6 bases, and 8 bases separated the two germline ends. The CDR3 is 13 amino acids. Germline V CDR1 and CDR2: PRHDT, FYEKMQ (reference sequence). CDR3 loop: CASSLAPGDTQYF. CDR3 coding DNA: TGTGCCAGCAGCTTAGCCCCGGGGGATACGCAGTATTTT. The full variable domain, rest sourced from reference TRBV13 and TRBJ2-3, is AAGVIQSPRHLIKEKRETATLKCYPIPRHDTVYWYQQGPGQDPQFLISFYEKMQSDKGSIPDRFSAQQFSDYHSELNMSSLELGDSALYFCASSLAPGDTQYFGPGTRLTVL.

The chain is built from TRBV7-9 and TRBJ1-2; TRBD1 matches 7 bases. The V segment lost 5 bases and the J segment 7 bases; nucleotides outside the gene matches: 4. CDR1 is SEHNR and CDR2 is FQNEAQ in the germline V gene (reference sequence). The CDR3 loop spans 12 amino acids. CDR3 in DNA: TGTGCCAGCAGCCGACAGGGACGTGGCTACACCTTC. This translates into CASSRQGRGYTF.

The rearrangement links TRBV11-2 to TRBJ2-3, with D perhaps matching TRBD2 (6 bases). Germline loops: CDR1 SGHAT, CDR2 FQNNGV. Trimming shortened V by 4 bases and J by 2 bases, and 10 bases separated the two germline ends. This CDR3 contains 14 residues. The CDR3, as DNA: TGTGCCAGCAGCTCGGGACTTCACACAGATACGCAGTATTTT. Its translation: CASSSGLHTDTQYF. Filled out from reference TRBV11-2 and TRBJ2-3, the complete variable domain reads EAGVAQSPRYKIIEKRQSVAFWCNPISGHATLYWYQQILGQGPKLLIQFQNNGVVDDSQLPKDRFSAERLKGVDSTLKIQPAKLEDSAVYLCASSSGLHTDTQYFGPGTRLTVL.

V usage is TRBV6-5 and J usage is TRBJ1-2; D not resolved. From germline, CDR1 is MNHEY and CDR2 SVGAGI. The CDR3 is 14 residues long. Trimming took off 1 base at V and 2 bases at J, with 8 bases between the two ends. For the CDR3, the DNA is TGTGCCAGCAGTTACTACGCGGGGAACTATGGCTACACCTTC. Translated, it gives CASSYYAGNYGYTF.

The gene calls are TRBV13 and TRBJ1-1; possibly TRBD1 for D (6 bases). The V end lost 1 base, the J end lost 0 bases, and 6 bases lay between the germline ends. Germline assignment: CDR1 PRHDT and CDR2 FYEKMQ (reference sequence). This CDR3 region has 14 residues. Here the CDR3 reads CASSLAGVNTEAFF. The CDR3 DNA follows: TGTGCCAGCAGCTTAGCAGGGGTGAACACTGAAGCTTTCTTT.

This rearrangement joins TRBV30 to TRBJ2-4; D call uncertain. The V gene lost 1 base and the J gene lost 0 bases, with 10 bases spanning the gap. Germline V lookup: CDR1 GTSNPN, CDR2 SVGIG (reference sequence). This CDR3 has 15 amino acids. This CDR3 reads CAWSGSKLAKNIQYF. CDR3 DNA sequence: TGTGCCTGGAGTGGTTCAAAACTAGCCAAAAACATTCAGTACTTC.

The chain links TRBV27 to TRBJ1-2; 10 bases are a match to TRBD1. The V gene's germline CDR1 is MNHEY and CDR2 SMNVEV (reference sequence). The V gene end was trimmed by 6 bases and the J gene end by 5 bases; junction bases not matched to a gene: 9. The CDR3 extends over 15 amino acids. The CDR3 region is CASSLRDRGFYGYTF. CDR3 DNA sequence: TGTGCCAGCAGCCTCCGGGACAGGGGATTTTATGGCTACACCTTC.

V and J are TRBV9 and TRBJ2-1, with a weak D call TRBD1 (5 bases). This CDR3 comprises 17 residues. Germline V gene sequence: CDR1 SGDLS, CDR2 YYNGEE. V lost 1 base to trimming and J lost 2 bases, with 16 bases between them. The CDR3 spells CASSVLAGAITYNEQFF. The DNA for the CDR3 is TGTGCCAGCAGCGTATTGGCTGGGGCGATCACCTACAATGAGCAGTTCTTC.

The sample holds one count of this clone. V usage is TRBV30 and J usage is TRBJ1-1; D possibly corresponds to TRBD1 (5 bases). The CDR3 is 14 amino acids. Germline V CDR1 and CDR2: GTSNPN, SVGIG (reference sequence). Trimming shortened V by 2 bases and J by 5 bases, and 15 bases separated the two germline ends. The CDR3 nucleotides read TGTGCCTGGAGTCCGGGGGGTAAGTTGACTGAAGCTTTCTTT. This sequence encodes CAWSPGGKLTEAFF.

With respect to this clone: Sequence at one end of the junction differs from germline and may be a read error. The CDR3 loop reads CASTLTGLRAKNIQYF. CDR3 nucleotides: TGCGCCAGCACCTTGACAGGGTTGAGGGCCAAAAACATTCAGTACTTC. This rearrangement joins TRBV5-1 to TRBJ2-4; 7 bases agree with TRBD1. Germline lookup yields CDR1 SGHRS and CDR2 YFSETQ. The CDR3 length is 16 residues. Filled out from reference TRBV5-1 and TRBJ2-4, the complete variable domain reads KAGVTQTPRYLIKTRGQQVTLSCSPISGHRSVSWYQQTPGQGLQFLFEYFSETQRNKGNFPGRFSGRQFSNSRSEMNVSTLELGDSALYLCASTLTGLRAKNIQYFGAGTRLSVL.

The chain couples TRBV10-3 to TRBJ1-1, with D unclear. This CDR3 has 15 residues. V lost 10 bases and J lost 3, with 21 bases in between. Looked up from germline, CDR1 is ENHRY and CDR2 is SYGVKD. The CDR3 DNA reads TGTGCCACCCTGGATGTCCGGCAGGACTACACTGAAGCTTTCTTT. Translating gives CATLDVRQDYTEAFF.

Notes on this clone: The same CDR3 also results from other DNA sequences found in this sample. The rearrangement uses TRBV7-9 and TRBJ2-7, with 8 bases identical to TRBD1. CDR1 is SEHNR and CDR2 is FQNEAQ in the germline V gene (reference sequence). V was pared by 3 bases and J by 4 bases, with 2 bases of the junction left unmatched. The CDR3 is 13 residues long. CDR3 protein: CASSLDRVYEQYF. CDR3 sequence (DNA): TGTGCCAGCAGCTTGGACAGGGTTTACGAGCAGTACTTC.

The rearrangement links TRBV2 to TRBJ1-2, with D hard to call. The germline V gene encodes CDR1 SNHLY and CDR2 FYNNEI. CDR3 length equals 12 residues. Trimming removed 3 bases at V and 6 bases at J, with 8 bases between. The CDR3 nucleotides read TGTGCCAGCAGTGACCGTCCCCATGGCTACACCTTC. Its translation: CASSDRPHGYTF.